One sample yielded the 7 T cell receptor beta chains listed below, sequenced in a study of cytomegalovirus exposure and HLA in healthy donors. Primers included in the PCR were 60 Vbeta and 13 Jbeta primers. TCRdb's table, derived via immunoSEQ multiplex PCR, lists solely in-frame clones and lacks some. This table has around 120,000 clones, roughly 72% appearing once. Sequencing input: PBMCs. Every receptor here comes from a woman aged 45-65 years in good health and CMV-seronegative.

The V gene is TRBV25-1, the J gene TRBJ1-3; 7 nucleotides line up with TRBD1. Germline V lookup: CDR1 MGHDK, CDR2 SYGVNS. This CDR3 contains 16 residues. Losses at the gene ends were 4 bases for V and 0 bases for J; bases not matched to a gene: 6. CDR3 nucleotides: TGTGCCAGCAGTGGTGCCGGGACAGTCTCTGGAAACACCATATATTTT. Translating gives CASSGAGTVSGNTIYF. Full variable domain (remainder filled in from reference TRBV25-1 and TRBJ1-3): EADIYQTPRYLVIGTGKKITLECSQTMGHDKMYWYQQDPGMELHLIHYSYGVNSTEKGDLSSESTVSRIRTEHFPLTLESARPSHTSQYLCASSGAGTVSGNTIYFGEGSWLTVV.

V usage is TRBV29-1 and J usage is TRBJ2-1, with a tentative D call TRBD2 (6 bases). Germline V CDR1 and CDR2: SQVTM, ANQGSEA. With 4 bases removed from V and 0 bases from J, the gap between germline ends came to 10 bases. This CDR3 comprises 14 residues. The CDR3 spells CSVVADSSYNEQFF. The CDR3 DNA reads TGCAGCGTTGTAGCGGATAGCTCCTACAATGAGCAGTTCTTC.

The chain's CDR3 is CASSIPTGANYGYTF. CDR3 nucleotides: TGTGCCAGCAGCATACCGACAGGGGCTAACTATGGCTACACCTTC. The chain employs TRBV7-2 and TRBJ1-2; 8 nucleotides agree with TRBD1. Germline-derived CDR1 and CDR2 are SGHTA and FQGNSA. This CDR3 has 15 residues. J lost 0 bases, V lost 5 bases, and 5 bases had no gene match.

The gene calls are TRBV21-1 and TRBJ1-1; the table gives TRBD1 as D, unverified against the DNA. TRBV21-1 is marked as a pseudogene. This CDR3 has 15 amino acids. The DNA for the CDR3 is TGTGCCCCCGAATCCGGGGACAGGGGAGACACTGAAGCTTTCTTT. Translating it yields CAPESGDRGDTEAFF.

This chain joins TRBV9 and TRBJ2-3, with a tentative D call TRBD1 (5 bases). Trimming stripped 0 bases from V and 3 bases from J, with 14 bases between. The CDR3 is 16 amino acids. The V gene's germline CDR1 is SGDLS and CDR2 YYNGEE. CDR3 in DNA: TGTGCCAGCAGCGTAGAGGCCCACCCAGGGACAGATACGCAGTATTTT. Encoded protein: CASSVEAHPGTDTQYF.

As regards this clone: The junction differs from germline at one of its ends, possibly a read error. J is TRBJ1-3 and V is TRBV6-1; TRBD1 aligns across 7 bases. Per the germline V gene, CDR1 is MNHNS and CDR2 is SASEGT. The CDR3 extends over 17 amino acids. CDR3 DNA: TGTGCCAGCAGTGATGCTGGGACAGCTTTCTCTGGAAAGACCATATATTTT. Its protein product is CASSDAGTAFSGKTIYF.

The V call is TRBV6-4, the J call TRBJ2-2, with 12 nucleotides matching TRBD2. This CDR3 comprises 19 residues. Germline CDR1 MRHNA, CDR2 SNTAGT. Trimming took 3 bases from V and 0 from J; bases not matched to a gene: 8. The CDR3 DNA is TGTGCCAGCAGTGAGAAAGGGACTAGCGGGTTCGCGAACACCGGGGAGCTGTTTTTT. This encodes CASSEKGTSGFANTGELFF.